What follows are 5 T cell receptor beta chains derived from one specimen sequenced in a study of blood T cell repertoires in COVID-19. Clones were sequenced by immunoSEQ multiplex PCR, and TCRdb holds only the in-frame ones, with some missing. Of 410,000 or so clones listed, about nine tenths are singletons. The specimen was peripheral blood. The receptors derive from a woman between 40 and 55 years old with COVID-19, enrolled during active disease.

The chain couples TRBV5-6 to TRBJ2-1, with TRBD2 identical over 7 bases. The V gene's germline CDR1 is SGHDT and CDR2 YYEEEE. This CDR3 is built from 15 residues. With 1 base clipped from V and 7 bases from J, the junction kept 8 bases outside the gene matches. The CDR3 nucleotides are TGTGCCAGCAGCTTGAGAACAGCGGGAAAAAATGAGCAGTTCTTC. Encoded protein: CASSLRTAGKNEQFF.

This clone was detected only once. The chain joins TRBV5-1 to TRBJ1-4; TRBD1 matches at 8 bases. This CDR3 region has 14 residues. Germline values: CDR1 SGHRS, CDR2 YFSETQ. V shed 4 bases, J shed 5 bases, and the junction held 4 bases outside the gene matches. In DNA, the CDR3 is TGCGCCAGCAGCCATGACAGGGGAAATGAAAAACTGTTTTTT. It is translated as CASSHDRGNEKLFF.

This chain links TRBV2 with TRBJ1-3; TRBD1 matches 9 bases. CDR1 and CDR2 (germline): SNHLY, FYNNEI. The CDR3 spans 16 residues. V was pared by 6 bases and J by 2 bases, with 8 bases of the junction left unmatched. In DNA, the CDR3 is TGTGCCAGCAGAGCAGGACAGGGGACTCCTGGAAACACCATATATTTT. It specifies CASRAGQGTPGNTIYF. The whole variable domain, filled in from reference TRBV2 and TRBJ1-3, reads EPEVTQTPSHQVTQMGQEVILRCVPISNHLYFYWYRQILGQKVEFLVSFYNNEISEKSEIFDDQFSVERPDGSNFTLKIRSTKLEDSAMYFCASRAGQGTPGNTIYFGEGSWLTVV.

The V call is TRBV5-4, the J call TRBJ1-2; 7 nucleotides line up with TRBD1. The CDR3 is 15 amino acids. V was pared by 10 bases and J by 6 bases, with 18 bases of the junction left unmatched. The germline V gene encodes CDR1 SGHNT and CDR2 YYREEE (reference sequence). The CDR3: CAVSGGMGGRNGYTF. The CDR3 DNA follows: TGTGCCGTCTCAGGGGGAATGGGGGGTCGTAATGGCTACACCTTC.

This sequence joins TRBV29-1 and TRBJ2-1; TRBD2 might be the D (5 bases). V dropped 5 bases and J dropped 0 bases, with 11 bases sitting between them. CDR1 and CDR2 from the germline V gene are SQVTM and ANQGSEA. The CDR3 is made up of 14 amino acids. This chain's CDR3 is CSVLSGRSYNEQFF. The CDR3 DNA reads TGCAGCGTTTTAAGCGGCCGCTCCTACAATGAGCAGTTCTTC.